The clone carrying this T cell receptor (beta chain) came up once. Methods used by the authors: Using reference gene primer amplification, nucleated cell counts were estimated. Assay: immunoSEQ multiplex PCR; the TCRdb copy retains only in-frame clones and omits some. V, J and clone size reflect that table, while D and trimming were determined from the DNA. The sample lists over 130,000 clones, about three quarters seen once, with around 4.2% in the top ten. V lost 7 bases and J lost 4, with 13 bases in between. CDR1 and CDR2 (germline): SNHLY, FYNNEI. This CDR3 has 14 residues. The sample comes from a study of blood T cell repertoires in COVID-19. The overall study: Samples representing acute and convalescent COVID-19 were sourced from the United States, Italy and Spain. Nucleic acid was either cDNA or gDNA, and it came from T cells, B-cell-depleted T cells, or PBMCs.

The sequenced sample consisted of peripheral blood. The source of this sequence is a woman aged 80 or over with active or convalescent COVID-19. The chain couples TRBV2 to TRBJ1-4; D gene uncertain. In DNA form, the CDR3 reads TGTGCCAGCATCATCAGCGCCCTTAATGAAAAACTGTTTTTT. Residues: CASIISALNEKLFF.